The clone carrying this T cell receptor (beta chain) was picked up a small number of times. Its antigen is not known. Production of TCR cDNA was by 5'RACE template switching, which also added a universal primer site and UMIs. TCRdb re-called the 5' RACE reads with MiXCR, one entry per CDR3 protein. The table shows fewer than 350,000 distinct CDR3 sequences, with roughly 8.7% occurring only once. V lost 5 bases, J lost 0 bases, and 7 bases lay in between. Germline V gives CDR1 SGHNT, CDR2 YENEEA. CDR3 length: 13 amino acids. The data are from a study of T cells after yellow fever vaccination. The study, taken as a whole, reports: FACS-sorted repertoires could contain abundant clonotypes contaminating from the bulk population. Once the booster was given, most primary-vaccination clones reappeared, at approximately 97% for CD4 and around 90% for CD8.

V usage is TRBV11-3 and J usage is TRBJ2-5; no definite D call. The receptor was isolated from a man between 18 and 29 years old who received the YFV17D yellow fever vaccine. Material: PBMCs, obtained on the day of the first yellow fever vaccination. CDR3: CASSRRNQETQYF. The CDR3, as DNA: TGTGCCAGCAGCCGGCGGAACCAAGAGACCCAGTACTTC.